This TCR beta chain was found in a study of identical twins. Study-level findings and limits: Among monozygotic twins, out-of-frame TCR alpha sharing exceeded what models predicted. An excess of low generation probability was shown by twin-shared out-of-frame alpha sequences. Excess sharing between twins was weaker in beta out-of-frame sequences.

The germline gives CDR1 SGHRS, CDR2 YFSETQ. The V and J ends lost 8 bases and 4 bases, in that order; junction bases with no gene match: 7. The CDR3 covers 13 residues. TCRdb re-called the 5' RACE reads through MiXCR, storing one row per CDR3 protein. This table has 1.5 million to 2 million distinct CDR3 sequences, around 29% appearing once. Comment on this clonotype: The antigen is undetermined.

Only healthy Caucasians were enrolled as donors. The rearrangement joins TRBV5-1 to TRBJ1-1; 8 nucleotides match TRBD1. The receptor comes from a newborn girl in good health. Sequenced sample: cord blood. DNA for the CDR3: TGCGCCAGTTCGACAGGGGAGGGCACTGAAGCTTTCTTT. Amino acids: CASSTGEGTEAFF. The full variable domain, its missing parts supplied by reference TRBV5-1 and TRBJ1-1, is KAGVTQTPRYLIKTRGQQVTLSCSPISGHRSVSWYQQTPGQGLQFLFEYFSETQRNKGNFPGRFSGRQFSNSRSEMNVSTLELGDSALYLCASSTGEGTEAFFGQGTRLTVV.